This TCR beta chain was captured by sequencing in a study of shared clonotypes between healthy human individuals. There are 12 residues in the CDR3. Trimming stripped 7 bases from V and 10 bases from J, with 14 bases between. Germline-derived CDR1 and CDR2 are MNHEY and SVGAGI. The table came from immunoSEQ multiplex PCR; TCRdb's copy has only in-frame clones and leaves some out. In the table there are approximately 1,500,000 clones, 98% of which are singletons. Into CD45RA+ naive and CD45RA-negative memory subsets, the CD4+ cells were split. The TCR sequence derives from a man younger than 45 in good health. The source material was naive CD4+ T cells sorted from blood. Sample subset: CD45RA+ positively selected. The V call is TRBV6-5, the J call TRBJ2-1; D gene uncertain. In nucleotides, the CDR3 is TGTGCCAGCACTAACACGGGTTCGGAGCAGTTCTTC. This gives the protein CASTNTGSEQFF.